What follows are 26 T cell receptor beta chains derived from one specimen sequenced in a study of response to subunit inactivated influenza vaccine. TCRdb used MiXCR to reprocess the RT-PCR reads, holding one entry per CDR3 protein. Of hundreds of thousands of distinct CDR3 sequences listed, approximately 9.9% are singletons. Sample: PBMCs from blood, taken 40 to 50 days after vaccination. These receptors all stem from a man aged 50-59 years who received an inactivated influenza vaccine.

CDR3 residues: CASSESREGTQYF. CDR3 in DNA: TGTGCCAGCAGTGAGTCTAGGGAGGGGACCCAGTACTTC. This chain joins TRBV2 and TRBJ2-5, with 7 bases matching TRBD2. The CDR3 sequence is 13 residues long. The germline CDR1 and CDR2 sequences are SNHLY and FYNNEI. With V trimmed by 3 bases and J by 7 bases, 5 bases remained unmatched.

This sequence joins TRBV7-9 and TRBJ1-2, with unresolved D. V was pared by 1 base and J by 8 bases, with 11 bases between. CDR3 size: 13 residues. The germline gives CDR1 SEHNR, CDR2 FQNEAQ (reference sequence). The DNA for the CDR3 is TGTGCCAGCAGCTTAGACCAGTGGAGCGGCTACACCTTC. It specifies CASSLDQWSGYTF. Based on the CDR3 plus reference TRBV7-9 and TRBJ1-2, the full variable domain is DTGVSQNPRHKITKRGQNVTFRCDPISEHNRLYWYRQTLGQGPEFLTYFQNEAQLEKSRLLSDRFSAERPKGSFSTLEIQRTEQGDSAMYLCASSLDQWSGYTFGSGTRLTVV.

This clonotype was seen more than once but under ten times. J is TRBJ2-2 and V is TRBV7-3, with 12 positions matching TRBD2. The J segment lost 6 bases and the V segment lost 5 bases, leaving 4 bases of the junction unmatched. Germline V lookup: CDR1 SGHTA, CDR2 FQGTGA. The CDR3 extends over 15 amino acids. The CDR3 protein is CASSQLAGGAGELFF. The CDR3 DNA reads as TGTGCCAGCAGCCAACTAGCGGGAGGTGCCGGGGAGCTGTTTTTT.

This clonotype was seen only a few times. The genes are TRBV7-2 and TRBJ2-1; TRBD2 matches at 11 bases. Germline loops: CDR1 SGHTA, CDR2 FQGNSA. Trimming cost V 5 bases and J 9 bases; bases outside gene matches: 9. The CDR3 runs 15 residues. For the CDR3, the DNA is TGTGCCAGCAGCCCAATGGCTAGCGGGGGGTTTGAGCAGTTCTTC. Translated, it gives CASSPMASGGFEQFF.

This clonotype was seen a few times. The rearrangement uses TRBV12-3 or TRBV12-4 and TRBJ2-1; 13 bases match TRBD2. The CDR3 contains 17 residues. V lost 6 bases to trimming and J lost 2 bases; unmatched junction nucleotides: 7. The CDR3 DNA sequence: TGTGCCAGCAGCACTCGGACTAGCGGGGGCCCCTACAATGAGCAGTTCTTC. Translation: CASSTRTSGGPYNEQFF.

This clonotype was observed many times. The V and J genes are TRBV20-1 and TRBJ2-1, with 7 positions matching TRBD2. CDR3 length: 14 amino acids. With 3 bases clipped from V and 8 bases from J, the junction kept 10 bases outside the gene matches. The germline V gene encodes CDR1 DFQATT and CDR2 SNEGSKA (reference sequence). CDR3: CSASQGLGTHEQFF. Written as DNA, the CDR3 is TGCAGTGCTAGTCAAGGACTAGGAACGCATGAGCAGTTCTTC.

This clonotype was found many times. V and J are TRBV10-2 and TRBJ1-2; D perhaps matches TRBD1 (5 bases). V lost 6 bases and J lost 5, with 19 bases in between. From germline, CDR1 is WSHSY and CDR2 SAAADI. This CDR3 spans 15 amino acids. The CDR3 sequence is CASRPGRTSYYGYTF. CDR3 nucleotides: TGCGCCAGCAGGCCGGGGCGTACGTCGTATTATGGCTACACCTTC.

A few counts support this clonotype. The chain is built from TRBV12-3 or TRBV12-4 and TRBJ2-1; TRBD2 matches at 12 bases. CDR3 length: 15 amino acids. The junction had 5 bases not matched to a gene; V was cut back by 4 bases and J by 7 bases. CDR3 DNA: TGTGCCAGCAGTTCTAGCGGGAGGGCCCTGAATGAGCAGTTCTTC. It specifies CASSSSGRALNEQFF.

This clonotype was detected many times. The rearrangement joins TRBV29-1 to TRBJ2-7; D perhaps matches TRBD2 (5 bases). CDR3 length: 12 residues. Germline V gene data show CDR1 as SQVTM and CDR2 as ANQGSEA. Trimming removed 0 bases at V and 5 bases at J, with 8 bases between. The CDR3 DNA is TGCAGCGTTGAAGATCCGGAGGACGAGCAGTACTTC. It translates to CSVEDPEDEQYF.

This clonotype showed up many times. Here the CDR3 DNA reads TGTGCCAGCAGTTTAATGTACTACCCTGAGCAGTACTTC. Translating gives CASSLMYYPEQYF. This chain uses TRBV28 with TRBJ2-7; D is unclear. This CDR3 region has 13 residues. In germline, CDR1 is MDHEN, CDR2 SYDVKM. V shed 2 bases and J shed 7 bases, with 12 bases lying between them.

V usage is TRBV15 and J usage is TRBJ2-1, with 9 bases identical to TRBD2. Germline loops: CDR1 LNHNV, CDR2 YYDKDF (reference sequence). This CDR3 has 15 residues. Germline trimming cut 3 bases from V and 9 bases from J; bases unmatched to any gene: 9. In DNA, the CDR3 is TGTGCCACCAGCAGTAGTGCGGGGGGGCCCAGTGAGCAGTTCTTC. It yields the protein CATSSSAGGPSEQFF.

In its sample, this clonotype was seen many times. This chain joins TRBV7-8 and TRBJ2-2; D ambiguous. The CDR3 contains 17 residues. Germline loops: CDR1 SGHVS, CDR2 FQNEAQ. Trimming left V 1 base short and J 4 bases short, with 16 bases between. In DNA, the CDR3 is TGTGCCAGCAGCTTAGGGCTAGAGGTGTGGGTCACCGGGGAGCTGTTTTTT. This gives the protein CASSLGLEVWVTGELFF. The whole variable domain, filled in from reference TRBV7-8 and TRBJ2-2, reads GAGVSQSPRYKVAKRGQDVALRCDPISGHVSLFWYQQALGQGPEFLTYFQNEAQLDKSGLPSDRFFAERPEGSVSTLKIQRTQQEDSAVYLCASSLGLEVWVTGELFFGEGSRLTVL.

V usage is TRBV7-2 and J usage is TRBJ1-4, with a weak D call TRBD1 (5 bases). Germline V gene lookup returns CDR1 SGHTA and CDR2 FQGNSA. V lost 0 bases to trimming and J lost 3 bases, with 11 bases between them. The CDR3 spans 16 residues. The CDR3 DNA reads as TGTGCCAGCAGCTTAGCGCGGGGGATGGCTAATGAAAAACTGTTTTTT. It encodes CASSLARGMANEKLFF.

This clonotype has more than one count but fewer than ten. CDR3 in DNA: TGCAGCGCCTCACAGGGGTCGGAGACCCAGTACTTC. Translation gives CSASQGSETQYF. The chain joins TRBV29-1 to TRBJ2-5; 7 bases line up with TRBD1. The J segment lost 5 bases and the V segment lost 7 bases, leaving 7 bases of the junction unmatched. Germline-derived CDR1 and CDR2 are SQVTM and ANQGSEA. CDR3 size: 12 residues. The full variable domain, its missing parts supplied by reference TRBV29-1 and TRBJ2-5, is SAVISQKPSRDICQRGTSLTIQCQVDSQVTMMFWYRQQPGQSLTLIATANQGSEATYESGFVIDKFPISRPNLTFSTLTVSNMSPEDSSIYLCSASQGSETQYFGPGTRLLVL.

This clonotype turned up a few times. J is TRBJ1-1 and V is TRBV29-1; 8 nucleotides agree with TRBD1. Germline V lookup: CDR1 SQVTM, CDR2 ANQGSEA. The V gene end was trimmed by 5 bases and the J gene end by 4 bases; junction bases not matched to a gene: 9. This CDR3 contains 14 residues. CDR3 region: CSVKPRGLGTEAFF. The CDR3 bases are TGCAGCGTTAAACCCAGGGGGCTCGGCACTGAAGCTTTCTTT.

This clonotype was seen at least ten times. This sequence joins TRBV7-2 and TRBJ2-1, with 7 bases identical to TRBD1. The CDR3 totals 15 residues. Per the germline V gene, CDR1 is SGHTA and CDR2 is FQGNSA. V lost 1 base to trimming and J lost 6 bases; unmatched junction nucleotides: 6. The CDR3 sequence: CASSLDRGVPNEQFF. The CDR3 DNA reads TGTGCCAGCAGCTTAGACAGGGGAGTTCCCAATGAGCAGTTCTTC.

The gene calls are TRBV5-1 and TRBJ1-4; D ambiguous. CDR1 is SGHRS, CDR2 YFSETQ, per germline. With 0 bases removed from V and 6 bases from J, the gap between germline ends came to 6 bases. CDR3 length equals 13 residues. Written as DNA, the CDR3 is TGCGCCAGCAGCTTGGTCCCGGATGAAAAACTGTTTTTT. Protein product: CASSLVPDEKLFF.

There are many counts of this clonotype. This rearrangement joins TRBV27 to TRBJ2-7, with a weak D call TRBD1 (5 bases). The V gene's germline CDR1 is MNHEY and CDR2 SMNVEV (reference sequence). The CDR3 loop spans 14 amino acids. Trimming took off 5 bases at V and 3 bases at J, with 14 bases between the two ends. The CDR3: CASSIARGYYEQYF. The CDR3 DNA follows: TGTGCCAGCAGTATTGCAAGGGGTTACTACGAGCAGTACTTC.

This clonotype was seen a few times. The chain joins TRBV15 to TRBJ2-7; D may be TRBD1 (5 bases). From germline, CDR1 is LNHNV and CDR2 YYDKDF (reference sequence). This CDR3 region has 13 residues. V lost 4 bases and J 5 bases, leaving 12 bases between the germline ends. The CDR3 coding sequence is TGTGCCACCAGCACAGGGTTGGTGGACGAGCAGTACTTC. Its protein product is CATSTGLVDEQYF.

The gene calls are TRBV7-2 and TRBJ1-2; D uncertain. V was trimmed by 3 bases and J by 6 bases, leaving 14 bases between them. Germline values: CDR1 SGHTA, CDR2 FQGNSA. This CDR3 contains 14 residues. In DNA, the CDR3 is TGTGCCAGCAGCTTCCTGACCGCCTCGGATGGCTACACCTTC. This translates into CASSFLTASDGYTF.

V usage is TRBV12-3 or TRBV12-4 and J usage is TRBJ1-1, with a weak D call TRBD1 (6 bases). The CDR3 has 14 amino acids. V was cut by 4 bases and J by 3 bases, with 12 bases left in between. CDR3 sequence: CASSSTGRYTEAFF. In DNA, the CDR3 is TGTGCCAGCAGTTCAACAGGGCGTTACACTGAAGCTTTCTTT.

This clonotype occurred many times. This chain's CDR3 is CASSAGTGVYEQYF. In nucleotides, the CDR3 is TGCGCCAGCAGTGCCGGGACAGGGGTCTACGAGCAGTACTTC. V gene TRBV10-2 combines with J gene TRBJ2-7; 10 nucleotides agree with TRBD1. V dropped 4 bases and J dropped 3; count of bases not matched to a gene: 3. The CDR3 length is 14 residues. Germline CDR1 reads WSHSY; CDR2 reads SAAADI.

V and J are TRBV7-9 and TRBJ2-1, with a tentative D call TRBD2 (5 bases). The CDR3 covers 15 residues. CDR1 and CDR2 (germline): SEHNR, FQNEAQ (reference sequence). V was cut by 2 bases and J by 8 bases, with 16 bases left in between. Written as DNA, the CDR3 is TGTGCCAGCAGCTTAATGGGAGACCACACCTATGAGCAGTTCTTC. Its translation: CASSLMGDHTYEQFF.

The chain links TRBV4-2 to TRBJ2-7; no clear D. The V end was cut by 1 base, the J end by 1 base, with 5 bases between. This CDR3 contains 13 residues. The germline CDR1 and CDR2 sequences are LGHNA and YNFKEQ. In DNA form, the CDR3 reads TGTGCCAGCAGCCAAGCTTGGTCCTACGAGCAGTACTTC. Amino acids: CASSQAWSYEQYF.

The V call is TRBV7-2, the J call TRBJ1-6, with 9 bases aligning to TRBD1. The CDR3 extends over 16 amino acids. Germline CDR1 is SGHTA and CDR2 is FQGNSA. Trimming at V came to 2 bases and at J to 6 bases, leaving 5 bases not matched to a gene. The CDR3 nucleotides are TGTGCCAGCAGCTTATCCGGGACAGGGAGTAATTCACCCCTCCACTTT. It yields the protein CASSLSGTGSNSPLHF.

This clonotype was observed a handful of times. The chain couples TRBV7-6 to TRBJ2-3; TRBD2 might be the D (6 bases). This CDR3 is 15 amino acids long. Germline V gene sequence: CDR1 SGHVS, CDR2 FNYEAQ. Trimming shortened V by 5 bases and J by 2 bases, and 14 bases separated the two germline ends. The CDR3 coding sequence is TGTGCCAGCAGCCCCGAACAGGACTACACAGATACGCAGTATTTT. It translates to CASSPEQDYTDTQYF.